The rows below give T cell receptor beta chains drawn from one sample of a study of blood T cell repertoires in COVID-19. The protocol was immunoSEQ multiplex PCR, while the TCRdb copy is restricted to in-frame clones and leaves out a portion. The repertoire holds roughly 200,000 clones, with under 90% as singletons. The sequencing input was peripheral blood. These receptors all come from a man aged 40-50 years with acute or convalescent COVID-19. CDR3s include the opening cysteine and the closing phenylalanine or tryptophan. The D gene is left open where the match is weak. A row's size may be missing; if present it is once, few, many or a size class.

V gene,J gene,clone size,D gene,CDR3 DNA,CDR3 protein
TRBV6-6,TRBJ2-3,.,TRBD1,TGTGCCAGCAGTTACTCGGTGGCAGGGGGAGATACGCAGTATTTT,CASSYSVAGGDTQYF
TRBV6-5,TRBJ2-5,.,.,TGTGCCAGCAGTTACTCGAGCTCCCCCGGGGAGACCCAGTACTTC,CASSYSSSPGETQYF
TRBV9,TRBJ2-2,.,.,TGTGCCAGCAGCGTCGGGGGACTGGACACCGGGGAGCTGTTTTTT,CASSVGGLDTGELFF
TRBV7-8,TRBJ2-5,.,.,TGTGCCAGCAGCTTACATGGACAGTCTCAAGAGACCCAGTACTTC,CASSLHGQSQETQYF
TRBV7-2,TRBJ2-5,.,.,TGTGCCAGCAGTCGTAGCGGCTACCAAGAGACCCAGTACTTC,CASSRSGYQETQYF
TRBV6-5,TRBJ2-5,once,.,TGTGCCAGCAGCCCAAAGTTCAGGGAGACCCAGTACTTC,CASSPKFRETQYF
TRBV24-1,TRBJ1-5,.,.,TGTGCCACCAGTGAGACGGGAAATCAGCCCCAGCATTTT,CATSETGNQPQHF
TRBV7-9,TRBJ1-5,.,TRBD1,TGTGCCAGCAGCACCGGGACAGATAGCAATCAGCCCCAGCATTTT,CASSTGTDSNQPQHF
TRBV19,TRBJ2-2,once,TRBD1,TGTGCCAGTAGTAATCTCTGGGACAGAGGCGCCGGGGAGCTGTTTTTT,CASSNLWDRGAGELFF
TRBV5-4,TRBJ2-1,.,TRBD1,TGTGCCAGCAGCCAGCCGGGACAGGGGACCCCCTACAATGAGCAGTTCTTC,CASSQPGQGTPYNEQFF
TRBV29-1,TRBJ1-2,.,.,TGCAGCGTTCAGGGAATCGGCGGCTACACCTTC,CSVQGIGGYTF
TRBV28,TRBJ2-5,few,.,TGTGCCAGCAGTTTAGGGGTTGGAGGGCGAGAGACCCAGTACTTC,CASSLGVGGRETQYF
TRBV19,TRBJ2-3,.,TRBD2,TGTGCCAGTAGTCTCCGACTAGCGGGGGTCACAGATACGCAGTATTTT,CASSLRLAGVTDTQYF
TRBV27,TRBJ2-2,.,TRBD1,TGTGCCAGCAGTTGGACAGGCCTGAACACCGGGGAGCTGTTTTTT,CASSWTGLNTGELFF
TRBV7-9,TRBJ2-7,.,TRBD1,TGTGCCAGCAGCTCCCGGACAGGGACTTCCTACGAGCAGTACTTC,CASSSRTGTSYEQYF
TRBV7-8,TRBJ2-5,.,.,TGTGCCAGCAGCTTAAAGACAGACCGGGAGACCCAGTACTTC,CASSLKTDRETQYF
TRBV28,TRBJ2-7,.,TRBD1,TGTGCCAGCAGCCTGGACAGGGCGAGAAGGTACGAGCAGTACTTC,CASSLDRARRYEQYF
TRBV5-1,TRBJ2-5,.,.,TGCGCCAGCAGCTTGCTGACAGTACAAGAGACCCAGTACTTC,CASSLLTVQETQYF
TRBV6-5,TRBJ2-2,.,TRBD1,TGTGCCACCAGCGAGGGGGCCGTCGGGGAGCTGTTTTTT,CATSEGAVGELFF
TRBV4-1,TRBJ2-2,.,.,TGCGCCAGCAGCCAAGTGACAGTCGGGGAGCTGTTTTTT,CASSQVTVGELFF
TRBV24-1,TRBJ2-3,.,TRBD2,TGTGCCACCAGTAGGAGCGGGGCGAACACAGATACGCAGTATTTT,CATSRSGANTDTQYF
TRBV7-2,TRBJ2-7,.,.,TGTGCCAGCAGCTTAGTCGCGGGGGCGGGCGAGCAGTACTTC,CASSLVAGAGEQYF
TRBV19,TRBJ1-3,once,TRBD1,TGTGCCAGTAGTCCAAGACAGGGCGGCTCTGGAAACACCATATATTTT,CASSPRQGGSGNTIYF
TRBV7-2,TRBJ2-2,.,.,TGTGCCAGCAGCTTCCGGGGTCCGAACACCGGGGAGCTGTTTTTT,CASSFRGPNTGELFF
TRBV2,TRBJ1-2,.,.,TGTGCCAGCAGTGTTAGATCTTCGGGTTCGGCCTATGGCTACACCTTC,CASSVRSSGSAYGYTF
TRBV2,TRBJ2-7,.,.,TGTGCCAGCAGTGGCAGATTCGAGCAGTACTTC,CASSGRFEQYF
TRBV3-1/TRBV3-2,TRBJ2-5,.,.,TGTGCCAGCAGCCCCTGGCAGGGGCACCAAGAGACCCAGTACTTC,CASSPWQGHQETQYF
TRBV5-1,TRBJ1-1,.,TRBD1,TGCGCCAGCAGCCTTACAGGGGACACTGAAGCTTTCTTT,CASSLTGDTEAFF
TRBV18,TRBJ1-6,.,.,TGTGCCAGCTCACCAGTTGCGGCGAGCTCCTATAATTCACCCCTCCACTTT,CASSPVAASSYNSPLHF
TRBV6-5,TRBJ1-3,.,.,TGTGCCAGCAGTTACTCGGGGGCAGCAACTGGAAACACCATATATTTT,CASSYSGAATGNTIYF
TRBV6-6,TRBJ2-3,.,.,TGTGCCAGCAGCCCACTCGGGACACCGGATACGCAGTATTTT,CASSPLGTPDTQYF
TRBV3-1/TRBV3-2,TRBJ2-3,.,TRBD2,TGTGCCAGCAGCCAAGATCCTAGCGGGGTAGATACGCAGTATTTT,CASSQDPSGVDTQYF
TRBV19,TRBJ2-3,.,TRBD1,TGTGCCAGTAGTTTTGGGACAGACATAGGTACGCAGTATTTT,CASSFGTDIGTQYF
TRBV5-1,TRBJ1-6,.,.,TGCGCCAGCAGCTTGGCGACACCGTCCAGCTCCTATAATTCACCCCTCCACTTT,CASSLATPSSSYNSPLHF
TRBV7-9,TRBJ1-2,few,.,TGTGCCAGCGGACTATATGGCTACACCTTC,CASGLYGYTF